This TCR beta chain was sequenced during a study of blood T cells in healthy people across ages. Every donor gave ten milliliters of peripheral blood. Extraction of total RNA produced a minimum of 5 micrograms from each sample. A second roughly 6 to 12 cycle PCR used barcoded and J-beta primers. Per-sample output comprised a minimum of 2.5 million paired-end reads containing CDR3. A single record per CDR3 protein comes from TCRdb applying MiXCR to the 5' RACE reads. There are hundreds of thousands of distinct CDR3 sequences in the sample; over 40% occur only once, and 13% lies in the top ten. This clonotype was seen only a few times. Its antigen remains unidentified. Study results and limitations: The fall in TCR beta diversity per million T cells was roughly linear with age.

The germline CDR1 and CDR2 sequences are SGHTA and FQGNSA. The CDR3 runs to 14 residues. Trimming shortened V by 2 bases and J by 2 bases, and 10 bases separated the two germline ends. The chain employs TRBV7-2 and TRBJ2-7, with D possibly matching TRBD2 (5 bases). The receptor was derived from an elderly woman in good health. The sequenced material came from blood. The CDR3 sequence: CASSLRGIPYEQYF. The CDR3 DNA reads as TGTGCCAGCAGCTTAAGAGGGATACCCTACGAGCAGTACTTC.